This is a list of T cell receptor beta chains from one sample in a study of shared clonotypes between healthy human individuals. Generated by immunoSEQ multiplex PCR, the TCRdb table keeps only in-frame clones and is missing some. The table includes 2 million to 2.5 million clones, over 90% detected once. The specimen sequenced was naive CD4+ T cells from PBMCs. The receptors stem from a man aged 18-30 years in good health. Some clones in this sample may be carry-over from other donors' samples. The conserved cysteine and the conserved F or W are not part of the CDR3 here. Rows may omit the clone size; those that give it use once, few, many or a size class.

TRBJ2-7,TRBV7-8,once,ASQIAVSSYEQY
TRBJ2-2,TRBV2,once,ASSEGTGYTGELF
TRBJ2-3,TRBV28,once,ASSLSGGGTDTQY
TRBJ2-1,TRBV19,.,ASSPFLSPPVNEQF
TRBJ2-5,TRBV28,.,ASSFMKDTQETQY
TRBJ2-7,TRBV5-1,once,ASSLYGTGGDEQY
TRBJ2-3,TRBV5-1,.,ASSSSSGTDTQY
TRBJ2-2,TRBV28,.,ASSLDPLAISRGELF
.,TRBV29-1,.,SVSDRTTYEQY
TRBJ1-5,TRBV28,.,ASSLFGRVNQPQH
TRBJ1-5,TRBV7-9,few,ASSFPNQPQH
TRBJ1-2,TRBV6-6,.,ASRGTENYGYT
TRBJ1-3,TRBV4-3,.,ASSQINTGSGNTIY